This T cell receptor (beta chain) was identified in a study of molecular identifiers for immune sequencing clone quantification. Study summary: Naive CD8 cell RNA, from 20,000 or 100,000 cells, was split five ways in replicates, with four sequenced. Whole-study findings and limits: Detection of one spiked Jurkat cell's TCR RNA reportedly worked in some 980,000 naive cells.

TCRdb called the PCR reads again in MiXCR, with one record for every CDR3 protein. The data contain around 320,000 distinct CDR3 sequences, about 22% of them singletons. Regarding this clonotype: Its antigen is unknown. The junction differs from germline at one of its ends, possibly a read error.

CDR1 and CDR2 from the germline V gene are PRHDT and FYEKMQ (reference sequence). The CDR3 length is 14 residues. This chain uses TRBV13 with TRBJ2-7; D is uncertain. Input material: naive CD8+ T cells from blood, with Jurkat cell RNA spiked in. Subset denoted: FACS-sorted CD8+CD4-CCR7+CD45RA+ naive T cells. This TCR was sampled from a human donor in good health. Some libraries in this study had Jurkat cell RNA spiked in. CDR3 DNA: TGTGTCAGCAGCTTCCACGGGCCTACCGGAGAGCAGTACTTC. This sequence encodes CVSSFHGPTGEQYF.